This TCR beta chain was recorded in a study of response to subunit inactivated influenza vaccine. Study findings and constraints: Seasonal influenza vaccination, on each occasion, was suggested by the authors to recruit few new T cells.

MiXCR was run by TCRdb on the RT-PCR reads, yielding one entry per CDR3 protein. The sample lists about 620,000 distinct CDR3 sequences, 12% occurring once. This clonotype occurred many times. Its matching antigen is unknown. Sequencing was performed on PBMCs from blood, taken on the day of vaccination. This TCR was sampled from a man aged 45-65 years who received an inactivated influenza vaccine.

CDR3 residues: CASSLYPMRLAGLTHANTGELFF. The CDR3 DNA is TGTGCCAGCAGCTTATACCCTATGCGCCTAGCGGGACTCACCCACGCGAACACCGGGGAGCTGTTTTTT. J is TRBJ2-2 and V is TRBV7-2; 9 bases are a match to TRBD2. CDR1 is SGHTA, CDR2 FQGNSA, per germline. CDR3 length: 23 amino acids. V was pared by 2 bases and J by 0 bases, with 22 bases of the junction left unmatched.